The TCR beta chain described here comes from a study of PD-L1 blockade in urothelial cancer. At the level of the study: The patients had undergone anywhere from 0 to 3 prior chemotherapy regimens. Median T cell yield from blood was about 130,000.

The CDR3 loop spans 15 amino acids. CDR1 is SNHLY, CDR2 FYNNEI, per germline. With 6 bases clipped from V and 2 bases from J, the junction kept 5 bases outside the gene matches. Method: immunoSEQ multiplex PCR; TCRdb's copy keeps in-frame clones and lacks some. The sample carries roughly 95,000 clones, around 87% recorded once. Points on this clone: Its antigen remains unknown.

As for time point: pretreatment peripheral blood. Pretreatment sampling and on-treatment sampling together yielded between 1 and 8 samples for each patient. General observations from the study: Better progression-free and overall survival followed lower pretreatment blood clonality.

The chain uses TRBV2 and TRBJ2-7; 12 bases match TRBD2. This sample comprised PBMCs, obtained around atezolizumab (anti-PD-L1) treatment. The receptor was isolated from a man aged 55 to 69 with urothelial cancer. Here the CDR3 DNA reads TGTGCCAGCAGCCCCCGGACTAGCGGGGCCTACGAGCAGTACTTC. Translating gives CASSPRTSGAYEQYF.